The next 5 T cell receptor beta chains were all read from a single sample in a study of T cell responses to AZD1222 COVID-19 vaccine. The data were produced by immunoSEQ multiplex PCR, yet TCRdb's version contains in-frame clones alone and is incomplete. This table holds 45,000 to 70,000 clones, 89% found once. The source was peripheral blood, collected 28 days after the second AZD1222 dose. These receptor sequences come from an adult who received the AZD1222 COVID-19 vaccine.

CDR3 sequence (DNA): TGTGCCAGCACACGGGGACCTACAGGCGATGAGCAGTTCTTC. It codes for CASTRGPTGDEQFF. The chain joins TRBV28 to TRBJ2-1; D tentatively fits TRBD1 or TRBD2 (5 bases each). The V gene's germline CDR1 is MDHEN and CDR2 SYDVKM. The CDR3 is 14 amino acids. V shed 7 bases and J shed 8 bases, with 18 bases lying between them.

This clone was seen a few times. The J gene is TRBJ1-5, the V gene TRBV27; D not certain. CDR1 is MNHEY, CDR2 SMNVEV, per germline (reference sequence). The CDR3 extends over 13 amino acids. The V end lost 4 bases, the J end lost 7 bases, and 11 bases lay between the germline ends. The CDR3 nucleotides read TGTGCCAGCAGTTACAGTTCTACCCAGCCCCAGCATTTT. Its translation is CASSYSSTQPQHF.

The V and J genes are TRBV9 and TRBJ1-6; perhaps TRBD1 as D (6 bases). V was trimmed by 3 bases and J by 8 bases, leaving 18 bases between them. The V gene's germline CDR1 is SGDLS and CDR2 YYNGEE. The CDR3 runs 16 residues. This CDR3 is CASSEGSQGIDSPLHF. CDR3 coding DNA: TGTGCCAGCAGCGAGGGGTCTCAGGGGATTGATTCACCCCTCCACTTT. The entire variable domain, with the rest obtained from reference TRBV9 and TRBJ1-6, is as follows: DSGVTQTPKHLITATGQRVTLRCSPRSGDLSVYWYQQSLDQGLQFLIQYYNGEERAKGNILERFSAQQFPDLHSELNLSSLELGDSALYFCASSEGSQGIDSPLHFGNGTRLTVT.

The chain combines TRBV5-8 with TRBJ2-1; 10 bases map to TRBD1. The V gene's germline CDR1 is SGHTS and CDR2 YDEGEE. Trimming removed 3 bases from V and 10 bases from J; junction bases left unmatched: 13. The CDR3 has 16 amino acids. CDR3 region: CASSSGTGVGVGEQFF. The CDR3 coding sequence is TGTGCCAGCAGCTCCGGGACAGGGGTAGGGGTCGGGGAGCAGTTCTTC.

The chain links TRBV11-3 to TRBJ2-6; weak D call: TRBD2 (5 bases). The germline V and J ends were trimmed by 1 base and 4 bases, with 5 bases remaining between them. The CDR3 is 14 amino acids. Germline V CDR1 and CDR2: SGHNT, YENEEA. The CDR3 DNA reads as TGTGCCAGCAGCTTAGCGGGGGGGGCCAACGTCCTGACTTTC. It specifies CASSLAGGANVLTF.